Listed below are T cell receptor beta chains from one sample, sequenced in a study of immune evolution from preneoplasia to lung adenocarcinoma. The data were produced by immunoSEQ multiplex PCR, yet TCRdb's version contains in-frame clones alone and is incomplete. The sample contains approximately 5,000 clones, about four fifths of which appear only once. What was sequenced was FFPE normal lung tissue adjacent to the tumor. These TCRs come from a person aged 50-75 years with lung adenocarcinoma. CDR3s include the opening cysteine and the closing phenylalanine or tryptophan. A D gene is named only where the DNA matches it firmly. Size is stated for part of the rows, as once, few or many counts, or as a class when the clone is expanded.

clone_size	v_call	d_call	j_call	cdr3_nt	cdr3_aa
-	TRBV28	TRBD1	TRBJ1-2	TGTGCCAGCACCTGGGGGCAGGGGGCAAGTGGCTACACCTTC	CASTWGQGASGYTF
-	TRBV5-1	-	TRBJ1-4	TGCGCCAGCAGCGTCTTCGGACAGAGTAATGAAAAACTGTTTTTT	CASSVFGQSNEKLFF
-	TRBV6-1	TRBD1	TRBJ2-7	TGTGCCAGCAGTGAAAAACCCGGGACAGGGGGTTTCGAGCAGTACTTC	CASSEKPGTGGFEQYF
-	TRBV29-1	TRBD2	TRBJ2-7	TGCAGCGTTGATTTTGGCGGGAGAAGGAGGTGTGACGAGCAGTACTTC	CSVDFGGRRRCDEQYF
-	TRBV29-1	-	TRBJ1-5	TGCAGCGTGCTTACCGGACAGCTCAATCAGCCCCAGCATTTT	CSVLTGQLNQPQHF
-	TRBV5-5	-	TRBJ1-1	TGTGCCAGCAGCTTTGTAGGGCTGGGAACTGAAGCTTTCTTT	CASSFVGLGTEAFF
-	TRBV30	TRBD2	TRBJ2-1	TGTGCCTGGAGTCACGGGGGGGCTGGGAATGAGCAGTTCTTC	CAWSHGGAGNEQFF
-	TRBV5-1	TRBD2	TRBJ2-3	TGCGCCAGCAGCTTGGTTAGCGGGACAGATACGCAGTATTTT	CASSLVSGTDTQYF
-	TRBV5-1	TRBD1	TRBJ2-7	TGCGCCAGCAGCAAAATGACAGGGGTTGAGCAGTACTTC	CASSKMTGVEQYF
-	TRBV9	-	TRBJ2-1	TGTGCCAGCAGCGTAGAGGCAAACCAATACAATGAGCAGTTCTTC	CASSVEANQYNEQFF
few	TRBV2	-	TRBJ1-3	TGTGCCAGCAGTTTACACAGGGCTGGAAACACCATATATTTT	CASSLHRAGNTIYF
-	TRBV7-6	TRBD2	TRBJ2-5	TGTGCCAGCAGCTTAATGGCGGGGGGGCTTCAAGAGACCCAGTACTTC	CASSLMAGGLQETQYF
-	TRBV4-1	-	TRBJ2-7	TGCGCCAGCAGCCAAGGGAACGAGCAGTACTTC	CASSQGNEQYF
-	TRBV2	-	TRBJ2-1	TGTGCCAGCAGACCCGGGACATCAGGCTCCTACAATGAGCAGTTCTTC	CASRPGTSGSYNEQFF
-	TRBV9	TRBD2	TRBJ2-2	TGTGCCAGCAGCCTGCGGGAGGTAACCGGGGAGCTGTTTTTT	CASSLREVTGELFF
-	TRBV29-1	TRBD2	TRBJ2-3	TGCAGCGTTGGGACTAGCGGGGGGGTGTTGGATACGCAGTATTTT	CSVGTSGGVLDTQYF
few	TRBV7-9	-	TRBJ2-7	TGTGCCAGCAGCTTAGTGGGCGGGGATAGATACGAGCAGTACTTC	CASSLVGGDRYEQYF
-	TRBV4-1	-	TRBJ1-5	TGCGCCAGCAGCCAAGATAAGGGGGAGCCCCAGCATTTT	CASSQDKGEPQHF
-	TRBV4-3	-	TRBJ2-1	TGCGCCAGCAGGGCAGGATGGAGTAGCGACAATGAGCAGTTCTTC	CASRAGWSSDNEQFF
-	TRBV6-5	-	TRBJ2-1	TGTGCCAGCAGTTACTCGATTGGCGCCACATACAATGAGCAGTTCTTC	CASSYSIGATYNEQFF
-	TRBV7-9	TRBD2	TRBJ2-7	TGTGCCAGCAGCTTAGTTCTGGGGTCTAGCGGTACCTACGAGCAGTACTTC	CASSLVLGSSGTYEQYF
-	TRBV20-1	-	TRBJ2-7	TGCAGTGCTAGCGGCAGGGACGAGCAGTACTTC	CSASGRDEQYF
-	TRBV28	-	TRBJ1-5	TGTGCCAGCAGTTTATCCATACACGCCAATCAGCCCCAGCATTTT	CASSLSIHANQPQHF
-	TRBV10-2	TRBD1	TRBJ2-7	TGCGCCAGCAGAGACCAGGGGACAGGAGTCTCCTACGAGCAGTACTTC	CASRDQGTGVSYEQYF
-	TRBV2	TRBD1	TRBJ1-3	TGTGCCAGCACGGGACAGAGGCACTCTGGAAACACCATATATTTT	CASTGQRHSGNTIYF
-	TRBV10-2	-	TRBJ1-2	TGCGCCAGCAGTGAGTCTAAGGGACCAAACTATGGCTACACCTTC	CASSESKGPNYGYTF
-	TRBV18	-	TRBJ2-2	TGTGCCAGCTCACCCGCGGGCTTCGAGACCGGGGAGCTGTTTTTT	CASSPAGFETGELFF
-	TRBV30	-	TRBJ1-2	TGTGCCTGGAGGGGGGGAGGGATTGGCTACACCTTC	CAWRGGGIGYTF
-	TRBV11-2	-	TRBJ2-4	TGTGCCAGCAGCCCTGGTCTACTCGCTGGAAACATTCAGTACTTC	CASSPGLLAGNIQYF
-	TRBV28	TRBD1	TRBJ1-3	TGTGCCAGCAGTCCGTCCCTCAGGGGGGTTGGAAACACCATATATTTT	CASSPSLRGVGNTIYF
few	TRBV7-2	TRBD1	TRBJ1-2	TGTGCCAGCAGCTTAGTTGGGACAGCGAGGGGCTACACCTTC	CASSLVGTARGYTF
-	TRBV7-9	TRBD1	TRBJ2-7	TGTGCCAGCAGCCTAGGCCAGACAGGGGGCATCTACGAGCAGTACTTC	CASSLGQTGGIYEQYF
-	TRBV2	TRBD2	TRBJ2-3	TGTGCCAGCAGTGACTTGCGGGGGGGCGGGGATACGCAGTATTTT	CASSDLRGGGDTQYF
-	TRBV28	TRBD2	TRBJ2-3	TGTGCCAGCAGGCTAGCGGGGGGGGGAGATACGCAGTATTTT	CASRLAGGGDTQYF
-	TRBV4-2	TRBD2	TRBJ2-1	TGTGCCAGCAGCCAAGAAGCGGGAGCGGTGGCCTACAATGAGCAGTTCTTC	CASSQEAGAVAYNEQFF
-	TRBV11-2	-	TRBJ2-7	TGTGCCAGCAGCTTAGAGGGTCCTATCGAGCAGTACTTC	CASSLEGPIEQYF
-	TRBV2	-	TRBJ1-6	TGTGCCAGCAGTGGACGCAGGGTGAATTCACCCCTCCACTTT	CASSGRRVNSPLHF
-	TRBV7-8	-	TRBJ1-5	TGTGCCAGCAGCTTATTGGCAGACAATCAGCCCCAGCATTTT	CASSLLADNQPQHF
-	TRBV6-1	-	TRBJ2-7	TGTGCCAGCAGTTTCGACGTCAACTACGAGCAGTACTTC	CASSFDVNYEQYF
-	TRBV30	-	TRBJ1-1	TGTGCCTGGAGCGCAGGGTGGTCTGGTAACACTGAAGCTTTCTTT	CAWSAGWSGNTEAFF
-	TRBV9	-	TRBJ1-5	TGTGCCAGCAGCCCCAACTTCCGGGGAAGGAGCAATCAGCCCCAGCATTTT	CASSPNFRGRSNQPQHF
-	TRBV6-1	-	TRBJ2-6	TGTGCCAGCAGTGATACTTTCACAGATCTCTTCGGGGCCAACGTCCTGACTTTC	CASSDTFTDLFGANVLTF
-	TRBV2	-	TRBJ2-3	TGTGCCAGCAGGTCTAGCCTATCGGGGACAGATACGCAGTATTTT	CASRSSLSGTDTQYF
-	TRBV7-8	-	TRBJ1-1	TGTGCCAGCAAGGATCGGACAGCCGTTCAGACAGCTTTCTTT	CASKDRTAVQTAFF
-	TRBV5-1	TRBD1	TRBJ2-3	TGCGCCAGCAGCTTGGTTTCGGGACAGGGGGGAGATACGCAGTATTTT	CASSLVSGQGGDTQYF
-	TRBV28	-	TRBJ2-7	TGTGCCAGCAGTTTCGGCAGGGCCTACGAGCAGTACTTC	CASSFGRAYEQYF
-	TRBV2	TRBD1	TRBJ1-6	TGTGCCAGCACCGGGACAGGGGGGAATTCACCCCTCCACTTT	CASTGTGGNSPLHF
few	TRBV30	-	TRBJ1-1	TGTGCCTGGAGTGTAGGGGTGGATAGGGAAGCTTTCTTT	CAWSVGVDREAFF
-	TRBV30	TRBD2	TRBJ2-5	TGTGCCTGGAGTGTACGCGGGGGAGAGACCCAGTACTTC	CAWSVRGGETQYF
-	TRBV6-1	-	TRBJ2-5	TGTGCCAGCAGTGGGGTCAGCTGGGTTGAGACCCAGTACTTC	CASSGVSWVETQYF
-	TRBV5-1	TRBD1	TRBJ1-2	TGCGCCAGCAGCCAAACCACAGGGGACTATGGCTACACCTTC	CASSQTTGDYGYTF
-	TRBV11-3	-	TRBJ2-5	TGTGCCAGCAGCTTAGGTGCCGGCCACCAAGAGACCCAGTACTTC	CASSLGAGHQETQYF